These T cell receptor beta chains were read from a single sample in a study of prognosis after radiotherapy for stage I lung cancer. TCRdb processed the multiplex PCR reads anew with MiXCR; each CDR3 protein has one entry. The sample has some 39,000 distinct CDR3 sequences, about 24% seen once. The sequenced sample was PBMCs, obtained before or after stereotactic body radiation therapy (not recorded which). The receptors originated from a donor over 45 with non-small cell lung cancer. CDR3s leave out the opening cysteine and the closing phenylalanine or tryptophan. Only some rows state a clone size, as once, few, many or a class for expanded clones.

>many|TRBV28|TRBJ1-1
ASSTLHGTGRTEAF
>few|TRBV5-1|TRBJ1-2
ASSLGWTGYGYT
>many|TRBV2|TRBJ2-7
ASSVYSHEQY
>many|TRBV15|TRBJ2-5
ATSSGSGKETQY
>NA|TRBV5-4|TRBJ2-3
ASSGGLGVTYTQY
>many|TRBV13|TRBJ1-1
ASSLGRTENTEAF
>many|TRBV2|TRBJ2-1
ASRTGQGSSYNEQF
>NA|TRBV2|TRBJ2-7
ANSHQRDRDTYEQY
>many|TRBV7-8|TRBJ1-5
ASSPKSLSQPDQPQH
>many|TRBV2|TRBJ1-5
ASTRGRNQPQH
>many|TRBV28|TRBJ1-4
ASRRTGRREKLF
>many|TRBV9|TRBJ2-5
ASSVLGGETQY
>many|TRBV19|TRBJ2-3
ASNVFGTDTQY
>many|TRBV29-1|TRBJ1-2
SVDEPQGGYGYT
>many|TRBV30|TRBJ2-7
AFQPGGSYEQY
>many|TRBV28|TRBJ2-1
ASSLLVGEQF
>NA|TRBV12-5|TRBJ2-1
ASAPQGENEQF
>many|TRBV19|TRBJ2-7
ASSRMGRAYEQY
>many|TRBV4-1|TRBJ1-5
ASSQDQTATNQPQH
>NA|TRBV28|TRBJ1-5
ASSFTDRAPNQTQH
>many|TRBV27|TRBJ2-1
ASSLSGQGVYEQF
>many|TRBV2|TRBJ1-3
ASSDPRREIAGNTIY
>NA|TRBV4-1|TRBJ2-5
ASSQDSGGVKTQY
>many|TRBV24-1|TRBJ2-6
ATSDHQGSGANVLT
>many|TRBV24-1|TRBJ2-2
ATRLRQVYTGELF
>many|TRBV19|TRBJ2-7
ASTDRGSYEQY
>few|TRBV4-1|TRBJ1-1
ASSQGIPGALGNTEAF
>many|TRBV7-9|TRBJ2-6
ASSLPGTGVQGSGANVLT
>NA|TRBV6-2/TRBV6-3|TRBJ2-1
ASSPRRRTSGDVSDQF
>many|TRBV2|TRBJ1-4
ASSPRATNEKLF
>many|TRBV7-9|TRBJ2-1
ASSSRVDEQF
>many|TRBV7-9|TRBJ2-1
ASSLLQYNEQF
>many|TRBV9|TRBJ2-7
ASSARGGPQYEQY
>many|TRBV3-1|TRBJ2-1
ASSQTKANGQF
>medium-sized|TRBV20-1|TRBJ2-7
SARGTRLAEGLEQY
>many|TRBV19|TRBJ2-2
ASSRTGTDTGELF
>many|TRBV28|TRBJ2-1
ASSSGQGANNEQF